This passage covers 8 T cell receptor beta chains from one sample sequenced in a study of regulatory T cells in long-lasting Graves disease. Building of the TCR beta libraries involved iRepertoire HTBI primers and Arm-PCR of CDR3 regions. TCRdb reprocessed the multiplex PCR reads with MiXCR, giving one entry per CDR3 protein. Of 350,000 to 550,000 distinct CDR3 sequences in the sample, roughly 15% are singletons; the top ten hold around a quarter. Described time point: newly diagnosed GD, antithyroid drugs for less than 3 months. After RNA was extracted from PBMCs, the TCR library was made from it. This sample also appeared in a second study, on T cells in Graves' hyperthyroidism and ophthalmopathy.

This specimen was peripheral blood mononuclear cells (PBMCs), taken at new diagnosis, from a patient treated with antithyroid drugs. Receptors originate from a woman aged 18-29 years with Graves disease.

This clonotype was detected only a few times. The chain employs TRBV5-6 and TRBJ1-5; D unresolved. This CDR3 contains 15 residues. Germline CDR1 and CDR2: SGHDT and YYEEEE. V was trimmed by 2 bases and J by 0 bases, leaving 9 bases between them. This CDR3 is CASSFRSSSNQPQHF. The CDR3 DNA reads TGTGCCAGCAGCTTTAGGAGCAGTAGCAATCAGCCCCAGCATTTT.

This clonotype has only one observation. The V and J genes are TRBV6-1 and TRBJ1-6; weak D call: TRBD1 (5 bases). V was clipped by 6 bases and J by 2 bases, with 14 bases between them. The CDR3 is 16 residues long. Germline V gene lookup returns CDR1 MNHNS and CDR2 SASEGT. CDR3 amino acids: CASSRQGSPYNSPLHF. CDR3 coding DNA: TGTGCCAGCAGCCGTCAGGGTAGCCCCTATAATTCACCCCTCCACTTT.

This clonotype was counted ten times or more. The V gene is TRBV7-3, the J gene TRBJ2-1, with 9 bases matching TRBD2. The CDR3 loop spans 17 amino acids. Trimming removed 5 bases from V and 5 bases from J; junction bases left unmatched: 13. Germline lookup yields CDR1 SGHTA and CDR2 FQGTGA. CDR3 nucleotide sequence: TGTGCCAGCAGCCACTTCGCCCGACTAGCGGAGGACAATGAGCAGTTCTTC. As protein: CASSHFARLAEDNEQFF.

This clonotype was seen a few times. CDR3: CASSRGLAGEYEQYF. The CDR3 DNA is TGTGCCAGCAGCCGGGGACTAGCGGGAGAATACGAGCAGTACTTC. This chain uses TRBV3-1 with TRBJ2-7; 14 bases match TRBD2. Trimming cost V 4 bases and J 4 bases; bases outside gene matches: 3. The germline V gene has CDR1 LGHDT and CDR2 YNNKEL (reference sequence). CDR3 length equals 15 residues.

The rearrangement uses TRBV3-1 and TRBJ1-3, with 10 positions matching TRBD1. Trimming at V came to 1 base and at J to 0 bases, leaving 9 bases not matched to a gene. Germline V gene data show CDR1 as LGHDT and CDR2 as YNNKEL (reference sequence). The CDR3 spans 19 residues. This CDR3 reads CASSQARTGGTTSGNTIYF. The CDR3 DNA is TGTGCCAGCAGCCAAGCCCGGACAGGGGGAACCACCTCTGGAAACACCATATATTTT. Full variable domain (missing parts from reference TRBV3-1 and TRBJ1-3): DTAVSQTPKYLVTQMGNDKSIKCEQNLGHDTMYWYKQDSKKFLKIMFSYNNKELIINETVPNRFSPKSPDKAHLNLHINSLELGDSAVYFCASSQARTGGTTSGNTIYFGEGSWLTVV.

This clonotype was seen more than once but under ten times. The CDR3 region is CASSQYDLAGDYEQYF. CDR3 coding DNA: TGCGCCAGCAGCCAATACGATCTAGCGGGGGACTACGAGCAGTACTTC. This chain links TRBV4-1 with TRBJ2-7, with 10 bases fitting TRBD2. With V trimmed by 2 bases and J by 3 bases, 7 bases remained unmatched. The germline V gene has CDR1 MGHRA and CDR2 YSYEKL. This CDR3 contains 16 residues.

On this clonotype: A much larger clone is a single base away; this may be a read error. The J gene is TRBJ2-1, the V gene TRBV5-1, with D possibly matching TRBD2 (6 bases). Germline-derived CDR1 and CDR2 are SGHRS and YFSETQ. Trimming took off 3 bases at V and 4 bases at J, with 17 bases between the two ends. The CDR3 loop spans 16 amino acids. The CDR3 reads CASSYEPGLFYNEQFF. In nucleotides, the CDR3 is TGCGCCAGCAGCTATGAACCGGGACTTTTTTACAATGAGCAGTTCTTC.

The chain carries TRBV6-1 and TRBJ1-1; D perhaps matches TRBD1 (5 bases). This CDR3 region has 14 residues. CDR1 MNHNS and CDR2 SASEGT come from the germline V gene. Trimming removed 10 bases at V and 4 bases at J, with 19 bases between. In DNA form, the CDR3 reads TGTGCCACCGACGGGGGTTGGGGGAGCACTGAAGCTTTCTTT. Translated: CATDGGWGSTEAFF.